This is a list of T cell receptor beta chains from one sample in a study of blood T cells in healthy people across ages. TCRdb ran MiXCR on the 5' RACE reads and lists one entry per CDR3 protein. The table records about 1,400,000 distinct CDR3 sequences, roughly 59% of them present only once. Sample: blood. These receptors originate from a man aged 18 to 29 in good health. CDR3s include the opening cysteine and the closing phenylalanine or tryptophan. The order of the fields is CDR3 protein, CDR3 length, V gene, J gene.

CASSQALDELFF	12	TRBV4-1	TRBJ1-4
CASSPREGAAYEQYF	15	TRBV4-1	TRBJ2-7
CASSPGPTGPGTGELFF	17	TRBV4-2	TRBJ2-2
CASSLGTSGRTGQYF	15	TRBV7-2	TRBJ2-7
CASSHPGPPYNEKLFF	16	TRBV7-6	TRBJ1-4
CASSLYWYEQYF	12	TRBV12-3/TRBV12-4	TRBJ2-7
CASSLKGVGGKNIQYF	16	TRBV6-5	TRBJ2-4
CASSPLRRVTDTQYF	15	TRBV7-6	TRBJ2-3
CASSFSGNYATNEKLFF	17	TRBV7-8	TRBJ1-4
CASSFGDTNEKLFF	14	TRBV12-3/TRBV12-4	TRBJ1-4
CAWSVPLLYEQYF	13	TRBV30	TRBJ2-7
CSASQGSYEQYF	12	TRBV20-1	TRBJ2-7
CASSNVAVQTGNTDTQYF	18	TRBV7-2	TRBJ2-3
CASSRTSVSTDTQYF	15	TRBV7-2	TRBJ2-3
CASSWVEGQATYEQYF	16	TRBV2	TRBJ2-7